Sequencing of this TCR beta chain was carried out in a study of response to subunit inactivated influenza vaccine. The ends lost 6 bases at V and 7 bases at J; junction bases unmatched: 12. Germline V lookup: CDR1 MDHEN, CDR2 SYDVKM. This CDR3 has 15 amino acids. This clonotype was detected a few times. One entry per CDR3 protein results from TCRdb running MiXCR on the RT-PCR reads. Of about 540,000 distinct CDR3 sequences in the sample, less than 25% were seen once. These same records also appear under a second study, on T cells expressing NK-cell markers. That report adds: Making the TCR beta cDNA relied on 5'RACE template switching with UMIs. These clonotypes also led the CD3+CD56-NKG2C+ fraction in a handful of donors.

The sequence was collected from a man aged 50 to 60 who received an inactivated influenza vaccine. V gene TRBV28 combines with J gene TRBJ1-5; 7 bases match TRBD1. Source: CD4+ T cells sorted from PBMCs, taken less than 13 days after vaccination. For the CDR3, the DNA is TGTGCCAGCAGAGCTCAGGGGGTAGGTAGGCAGCCCCAGCATTTT. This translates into CASRAQGVGRQPQHF.